The 5 T cell receptor beta chains reported below all come from one sample, sequenced in a study of cytomegalovirus exposure and HLA in healthy donors listed by TCRdb under 2017. The method behind the library was the immunoSEQ multiplex PCR assay. For the multiplex PCR, a mixture combining 60 forward primers for TCR Vbeta segments and 13 reverse primers for TCR Jbeta segments was used. In TCRdb, the immuneACCESS table is reduced to in-frame sequences with V and J assigned. These tables do not hold every clone; where another copy was compared, an unresolved V gene accounts for under half, and the others remain unexplained. This sample has about 140,000 clones in its table, and just under 80% of those were observed once. The top ten constitute approximately 2.1% of the sample. The sample comprised PBMCs. Receptors originate from a man younger than 45 in good health and CMV-seronegative.

The rearrangement joins TRBV5-4 to TRBJ1-1; D uncertain. Germline CDR1 is SGHNT and CDR2 is YYREEE (reference sequence). The CDR3 is 17 amino acids. The V end lost 4 bases, the J end lost 1 base, and 20 bases lay between the germline ends. The CDR3 reads CASSPEMWGAENTEAFF. DNA for the CDR3: TGTGCCAGCAGCCCGGAGATGTGGGGAGCAGAGAACACTGAAGCTTTCTTT.

A single count supports this clone. The chain joins TRBV27 to TRBJ2-1; D might be TRBD1 (5 bases). Between the trimmed V and J ends, which lost 3 bases and 4 bases, there was a span of 19 bases. This CDR3 is 17 amino acids long. Looked up from germline, CDR1 is MNHEY and CDR2 is SMNVEV (reference sequence). CDR3 DNA: TGTGCCAGCAGTTTCCGTGCAGGGTCCGTAGTTTACAATGAGCAGTTCTTC. Translating it yields CASSFRAGSVVYNEQFF.

CDR3 residues: CAHQGTSGPSSYNEQFF. The CDR3 region has the DNA TGTGCCCACCAGGGGACTAGCGGCCCGAGCTCCTACAATGAGCAGTTCTTC. V gene TRBV2 combines with J gene TRBJ2-1; 11 bases are a match to TRBD2. The germline CDR1 and CDR2 sequences are SNHLY and FYNNEI. This CDR3 comprises 17 residues. The J segment lost 0 bases and the V segment lost 11 bases, leaving 12 bases of the junction unmatched.

This chain uses TRBV27 with TRBJ2-1; 9 bases map to TRBD1. Germline CDR1 MNHEY, CDR2 SMNVEV (reference sequence). V trimming: 5 bases; J trimming: 10 bases; junction bases outside the gene matches: 12. This CDR3 is built from 15 residues. As DNA, the CDR3 is TGTGCCAGCAGTCCCACCTATACAGGGGGCGGCGAGCAGTTCTTC. Its translation: CASSPTYTGGGEQFF.

This clone was counted between two and nine times. J is TRBJ1-5 and V is TRBV5-5; D unclear. Trimming removed 0 bases at V and 1 base at J, with 8 bases between. The CDR3 totals 15 residues. The germline gives CDR1 SGHKS, CDR2 YYEKEE (reference sequence). As DNA, the CDR3 is TGTGCCAGCAGCTTGGTAGAAAAGAGCAATCAGCCCCAGCATTTT. Encoded protein: CASSLVEKSNQPQHF.